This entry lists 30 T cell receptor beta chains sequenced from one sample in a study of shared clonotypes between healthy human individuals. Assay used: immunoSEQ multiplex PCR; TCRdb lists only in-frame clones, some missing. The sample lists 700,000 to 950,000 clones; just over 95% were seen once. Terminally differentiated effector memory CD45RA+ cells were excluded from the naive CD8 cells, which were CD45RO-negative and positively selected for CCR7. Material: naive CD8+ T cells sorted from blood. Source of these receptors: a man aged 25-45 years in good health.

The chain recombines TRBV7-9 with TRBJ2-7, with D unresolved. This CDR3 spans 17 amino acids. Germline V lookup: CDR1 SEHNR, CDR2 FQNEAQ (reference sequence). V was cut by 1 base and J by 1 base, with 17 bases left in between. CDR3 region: CASSLVGPQQASYEQYF. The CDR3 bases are TGTGCCAGCAGCTTAGTAGGTCCTCAGCAGGCGTCCTACGAGCAGTACTTC.

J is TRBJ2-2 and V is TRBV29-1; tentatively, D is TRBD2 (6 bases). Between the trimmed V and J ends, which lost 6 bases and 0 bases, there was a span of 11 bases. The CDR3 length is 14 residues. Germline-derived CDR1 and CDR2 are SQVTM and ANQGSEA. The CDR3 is CSVGLDANTGELFF. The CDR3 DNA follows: TGCAGCGTGGGACTGGACGCGAACACCGGGGAGCTGTTTTTT.

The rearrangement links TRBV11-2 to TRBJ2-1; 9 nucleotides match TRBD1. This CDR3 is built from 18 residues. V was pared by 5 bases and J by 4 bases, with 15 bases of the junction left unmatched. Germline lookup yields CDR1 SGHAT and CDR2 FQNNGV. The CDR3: CASSLGTGFYRFYNEQFF. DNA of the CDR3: TGTGCCAGCAGCCTCGGGACAGGGTTTTATAGGTTTTACAATGAGCAGTTCTTC.

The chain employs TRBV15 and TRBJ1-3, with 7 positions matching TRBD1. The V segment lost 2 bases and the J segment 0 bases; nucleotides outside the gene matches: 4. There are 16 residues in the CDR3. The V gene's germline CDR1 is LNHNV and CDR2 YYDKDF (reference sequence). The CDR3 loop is CATSRNRGISGNTIYF. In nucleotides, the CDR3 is TGTGCCACCAGCAGAAACAGGGGCATCTCTGGAAACACCATATATTTT.

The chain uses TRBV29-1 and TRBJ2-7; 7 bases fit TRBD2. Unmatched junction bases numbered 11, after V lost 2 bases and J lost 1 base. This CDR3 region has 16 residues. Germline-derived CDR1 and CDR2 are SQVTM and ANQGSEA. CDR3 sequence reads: CSVEKGTGGGSYEQYF. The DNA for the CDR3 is TGCAGCGTTGAAAAGGGGACGGGAGGAGGGTCCTACGAGCAGTACTTC.

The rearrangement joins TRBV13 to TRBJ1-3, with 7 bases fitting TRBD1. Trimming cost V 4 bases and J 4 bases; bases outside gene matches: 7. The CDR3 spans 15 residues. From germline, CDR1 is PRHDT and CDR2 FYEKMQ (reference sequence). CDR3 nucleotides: TGTGCCAGCAGCTCGGGACAGTTTCGAGGAAACACCATATATTTT. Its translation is CASSSGQFRGNTIYF.

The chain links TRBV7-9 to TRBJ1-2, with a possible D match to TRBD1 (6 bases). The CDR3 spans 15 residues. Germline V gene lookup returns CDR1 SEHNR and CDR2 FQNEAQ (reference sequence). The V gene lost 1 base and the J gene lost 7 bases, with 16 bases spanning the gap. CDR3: CASSLGHGGASGYTF. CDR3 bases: TGTGCCAGCAGCTTAGGTCACGGGGGGGCATCTGGCTACACCTTC.

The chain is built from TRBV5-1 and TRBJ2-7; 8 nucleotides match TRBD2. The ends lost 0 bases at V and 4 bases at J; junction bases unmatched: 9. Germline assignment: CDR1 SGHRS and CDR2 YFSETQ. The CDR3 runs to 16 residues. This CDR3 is CASSLVHSGIEYEQYF. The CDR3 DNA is TGCGCCAGCAGCTTGGTCCATAGCGGGATAGAATACGAGCAGTACTTC.

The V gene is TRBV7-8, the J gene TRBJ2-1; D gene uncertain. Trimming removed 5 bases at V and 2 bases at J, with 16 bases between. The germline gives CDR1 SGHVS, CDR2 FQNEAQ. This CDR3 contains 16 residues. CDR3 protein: CASSPSVSGTYNEQFF. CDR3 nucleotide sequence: TGTGCCAGCAGCCCGAGCGTGAGTGGGACCTACAATGAGCAGTTCTTC.

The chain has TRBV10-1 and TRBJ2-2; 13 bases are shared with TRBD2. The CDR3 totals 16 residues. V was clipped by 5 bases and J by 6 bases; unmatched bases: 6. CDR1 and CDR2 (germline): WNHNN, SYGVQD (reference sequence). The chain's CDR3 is CASSPGTSGTAGELFF. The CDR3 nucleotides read TGCGCCAGCAGTCCAGGGACTAGCGGGACTGCCGGGGAGCTGTTTTTT.

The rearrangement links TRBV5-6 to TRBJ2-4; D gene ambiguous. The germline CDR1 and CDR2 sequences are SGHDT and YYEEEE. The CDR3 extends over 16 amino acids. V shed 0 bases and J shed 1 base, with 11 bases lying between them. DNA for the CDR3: TGTGCCAGCAGCTTGGCGGCAGGCACGGCCAAAAACATTCAGTACTTC. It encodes CASSLAAGTAKNIQYF.

As DNA, the CDR3 is TGTGCCAGCAGTTCCCCACTTCGGGGTGGCAGCGGGGAGCTGTTTTTT. Translation: CASSSPLRGGSGELFF. V is TRBV28 and J is TRBJ2-2, with D possibly TRBD2 on 5 matching bases. Between the trimmed V and J ends, which lost 4 bases and 7 bases, there was a span of 19 bases. CDR3 length equals 16 residues. CDR1 MDHEN and CDR2 SYDVKM come from the germline V gene. Combining the CDR3 with reference TRBV28 and TRBJ2-2 gives the whole variable domain DVKVTQSSRYLVKRTGEKVFLECVQDMDHENMFWYRQDPGLGLRLIYFSYDVKMKEKGDIPEGYSVSREKKERFSLILESASTNQTSMYLCASSSPLRGGSGELFFGEGSRLTVL.

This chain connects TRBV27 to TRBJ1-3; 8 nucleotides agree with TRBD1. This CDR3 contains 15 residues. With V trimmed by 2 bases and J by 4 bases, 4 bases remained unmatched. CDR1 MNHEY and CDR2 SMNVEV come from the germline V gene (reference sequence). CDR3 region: CASSLDRGTGNTIYF. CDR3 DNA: TGTGCCAGCAGTTTAGACAGGGGAACCGGAAACACCATATATTTT.

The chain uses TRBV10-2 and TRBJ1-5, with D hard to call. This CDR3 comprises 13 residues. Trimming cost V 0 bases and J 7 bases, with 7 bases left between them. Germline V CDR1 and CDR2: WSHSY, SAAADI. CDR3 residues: CASSESTGQPQHF. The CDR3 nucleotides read TGCGCCAGCAGTGAGTCGACGGGGCAGCCCCAGCATTTT.

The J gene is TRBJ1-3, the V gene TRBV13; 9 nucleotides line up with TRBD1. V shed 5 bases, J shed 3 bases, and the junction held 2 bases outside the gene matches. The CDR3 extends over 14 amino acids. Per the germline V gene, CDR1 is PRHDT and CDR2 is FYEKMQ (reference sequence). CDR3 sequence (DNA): TGTGCCAGCAGCGTGACAGGGGGTGGAAACACCATATATTTT. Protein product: CASSVTGGGNTIYF.

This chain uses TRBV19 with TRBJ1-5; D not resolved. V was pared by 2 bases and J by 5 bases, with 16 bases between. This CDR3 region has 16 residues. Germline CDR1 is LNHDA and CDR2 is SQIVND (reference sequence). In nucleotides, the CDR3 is TGTGCCAGTAGTATATCTGGCAGAATAGACCATCAGCCCCAGCATTTT. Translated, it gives CASSISGRIDHQPQHF.

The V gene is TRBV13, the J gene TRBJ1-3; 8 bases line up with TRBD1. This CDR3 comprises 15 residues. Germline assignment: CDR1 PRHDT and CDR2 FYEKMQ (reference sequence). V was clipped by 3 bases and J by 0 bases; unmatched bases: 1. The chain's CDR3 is CASSFTGGSGNTIYF. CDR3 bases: TGTGCCAGCAGCTTCACAGGGGGCTCTGGAAACACCATATATTTT.

The CDR3 protein is CASSLAGGHSGEQYF. Here the CDR3 DNA reads TGTGCCAGCAGCTTAGCAGGGGGGCACTCGGGCGAGCAGTACTTC. The J gene is TRBJ2-7, the V gene TRBV7-2, with D perhaps being TRBD1 or TRBD2 (6 bases each). Trimming took 0 bases from V and 6 from J, leaving 15 bases between them. The CDR3 consists of 15 residues. Germline loops: CDR1 SGHTA, CDR2 FQGNSA.

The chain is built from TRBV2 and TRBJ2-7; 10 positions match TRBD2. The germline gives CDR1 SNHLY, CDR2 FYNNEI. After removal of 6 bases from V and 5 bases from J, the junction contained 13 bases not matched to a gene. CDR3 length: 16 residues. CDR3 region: CASREWEGLAPHEQYF. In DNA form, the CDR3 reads TGTGCCAGCAGGGAATGGGAGGGACTAGCGCCCCACGAGCAGTACTTC.

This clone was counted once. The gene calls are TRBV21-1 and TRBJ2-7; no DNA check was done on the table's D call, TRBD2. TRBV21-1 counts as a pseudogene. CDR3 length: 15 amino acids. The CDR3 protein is CASRYERGVEDEQYF. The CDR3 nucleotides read TGTGCCAGCAGATACGAGCGGGGAGTGGAGGACGAGCAGTACTTC.

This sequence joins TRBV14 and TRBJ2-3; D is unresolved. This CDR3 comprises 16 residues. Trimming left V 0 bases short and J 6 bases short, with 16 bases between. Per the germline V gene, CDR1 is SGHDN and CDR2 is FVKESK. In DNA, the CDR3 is TGTGCCAGCAGCCAAGAGGGCATCCTGGGTGAGGATACGCAGTATTTT. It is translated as CASSQEGILGEDTQYF.

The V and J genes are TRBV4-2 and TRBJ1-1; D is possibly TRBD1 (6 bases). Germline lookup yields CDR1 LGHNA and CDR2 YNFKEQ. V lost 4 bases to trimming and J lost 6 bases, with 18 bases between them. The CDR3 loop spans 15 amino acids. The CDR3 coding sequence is TGTGCCAGCAGCCTAAGACGGGGGGCGCCTGCTGAAGCTTTCTTT. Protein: CASSLRRGAPAEAFF.

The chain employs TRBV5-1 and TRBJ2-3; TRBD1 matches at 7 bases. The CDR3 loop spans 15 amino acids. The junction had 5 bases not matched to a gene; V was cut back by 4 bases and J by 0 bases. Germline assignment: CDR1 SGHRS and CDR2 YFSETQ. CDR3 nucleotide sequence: TGCGCCAGCAGCAGGGGGACAGCAAGCACAGATACGCAGTATTTT. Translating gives CASSRGTASTDTQYF.

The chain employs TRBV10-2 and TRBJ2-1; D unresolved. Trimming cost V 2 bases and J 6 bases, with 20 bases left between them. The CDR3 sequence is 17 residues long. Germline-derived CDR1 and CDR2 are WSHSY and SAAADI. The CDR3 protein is CASSESLTRLVPNEQFF. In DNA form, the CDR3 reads TGCGCCAGCAGTGAGAGTTTAACCCGGCTAGTTCCCAATGAGCAGTTCTTC.

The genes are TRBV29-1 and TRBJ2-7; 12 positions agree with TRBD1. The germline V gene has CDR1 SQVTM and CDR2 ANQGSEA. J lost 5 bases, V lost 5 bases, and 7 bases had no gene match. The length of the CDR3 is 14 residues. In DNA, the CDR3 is TGCAGCGTTAATTCCGGGACAGGGGGCCACGAGCAGTACTTC. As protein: CSVNSGTGGHEQYF.

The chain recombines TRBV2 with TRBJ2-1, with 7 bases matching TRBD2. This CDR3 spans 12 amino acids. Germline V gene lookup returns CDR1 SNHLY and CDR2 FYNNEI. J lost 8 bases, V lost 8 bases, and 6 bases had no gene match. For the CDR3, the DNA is TGTGCCAGCCCGACTAGCTGGGATGAGCAGTTCTTC. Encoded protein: CASPTSWDEQFF.

DNA of the CDR3: TGTGCCAGCAGCCGACCCGGGCTAGCGGGAGGAGAGACCCAGTACTTC. Translating gives CASSRPGLAGGETQYF. This rearrangement joins TRBV7-2 to TRBJ2-5; 11 bases are shared with TRBD2. The germline V gene has CDR1 SGHTA and CDR2 FQGNSA. V dropped 5 bases and J dropped 4; count of bases not matched to a gene: 9. The CDR3 extends over 16 amino acids.

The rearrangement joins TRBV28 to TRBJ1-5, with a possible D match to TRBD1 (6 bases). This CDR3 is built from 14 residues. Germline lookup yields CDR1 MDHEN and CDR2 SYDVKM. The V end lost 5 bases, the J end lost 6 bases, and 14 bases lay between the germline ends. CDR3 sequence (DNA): TGTGCCAGCAGTGGGATTAGGGGGATTCAGCCCCAGCATTTT. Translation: CASSGIRGIQPQHF.

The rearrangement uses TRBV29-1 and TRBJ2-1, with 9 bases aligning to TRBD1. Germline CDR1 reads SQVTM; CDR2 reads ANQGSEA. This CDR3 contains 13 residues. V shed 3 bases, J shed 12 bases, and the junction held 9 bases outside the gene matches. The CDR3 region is CSVETGGDLGQFF. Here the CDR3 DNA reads TGCAGCGTTGAGACAGGGGGGGATTTAGGGCAGTTCTTC.

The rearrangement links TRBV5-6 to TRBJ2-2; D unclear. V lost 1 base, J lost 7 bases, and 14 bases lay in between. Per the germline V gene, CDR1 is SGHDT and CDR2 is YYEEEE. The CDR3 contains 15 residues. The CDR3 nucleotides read TGTGCCAGCAGCTTGTTCAGAGAGTTGGACGGGGAGCTGTTTTTT. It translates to CASSLFRELDGELFF.